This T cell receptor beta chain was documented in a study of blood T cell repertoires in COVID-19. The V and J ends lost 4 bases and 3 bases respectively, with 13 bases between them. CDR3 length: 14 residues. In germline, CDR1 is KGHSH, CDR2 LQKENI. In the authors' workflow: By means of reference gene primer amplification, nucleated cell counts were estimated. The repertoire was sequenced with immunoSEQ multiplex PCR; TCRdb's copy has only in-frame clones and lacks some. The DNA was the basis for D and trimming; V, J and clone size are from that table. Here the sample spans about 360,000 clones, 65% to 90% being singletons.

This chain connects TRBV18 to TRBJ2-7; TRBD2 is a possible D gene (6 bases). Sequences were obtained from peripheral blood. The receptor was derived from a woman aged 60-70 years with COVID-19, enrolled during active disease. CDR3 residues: CASSLNPGDYEQYF. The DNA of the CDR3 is TGTGCCAGCTCACTAAATCCGGGGGACTACGAGCAGTACTTC. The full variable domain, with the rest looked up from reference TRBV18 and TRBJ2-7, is NAGVMQNPRHLVRRRGQEARLRCSPMKGHSHVYWYRQLPEEGLKFMVYLQKENIIDESGMPKERFSAEFPKEGPSILRIQQVVRGDSAAYFCASSLNPGDYEQYFGPGTRLTVT.